This T cell receptor beta chain is drawn from a study of T cells in localized non-small cell lung cancer. As for this clone: Its antigen is not identified.

General study findings and limits: Uninvolved adjacent lung had the highest recorded T cell clonality, with tumor below it.

This CDR3 is 15 amino acids long. Germline lookup yields CDR1 SGHNT and CDR2 YYREEE (reference sequence). The V end lost 0 bases, the J end lost 4 bases, and 11 bases lay between the germline ends. The protocol was immunoSEQ multiplex PCR, while the TCRdb copy is restricted to in-frame clones and leaves out a portion. The table has over 30,000 clones, over 65% seen once. The chain links TRBV5-4 to TRBJ1-5; no clear D. The clonotype comes from a male donor older than 55 with stage II squamous cell lung carcinoma. The material was peripheral blood, obtained before any cancer treatment. The CDR3 DNA is TGTGCCAGCAGCTTGGGGCAGCGACTTAATCAGCCCCAGCATTTT. Protein: CASSLGQRLNQPQHF.